A selection of T cell receptor beta chains follows, all from one sample in a study of human T cells and chemical hapten exposure. Via MiXCR, TCRdb re-called the RACE reads, giving one row per CDR3 protein. Of 250,000 to 300,000 distinct CDR3 sequences in the sample, around 7% were seen once. The sequences come from whole blood, collected in connection with sensitization to the hapten diphenylcyclopropenone (DPC). These receptors all stem from a man younger than 35 with alopecia areata. Some clones in this sample may be carry-over from other donors' samples. The CDR3 runs from the conserved cysteine through the conserved F or W. D genes are given only for firm matches. Size is omitted from some rows. Given values are once, few, many or a class for expanded clones.

d_call	clone_size	v_call	j_call	cdr3_nt	cdr3_aa
TRBD1	.	TRBV27	TRBJ1-4	TGTGCCAGCAGTTTGGGGACAGGGGGCGAAAAACTGTTTTTT	CASSLGTGGEKLFF
.	.	TRBV7-9	TRBJ1-2	TGTGCCAGCAGCCCCCCCCTGGGACCGCGATATGGCTACACCTTC	CASSPPLGPRYGYTF
.	few	TRBV12-3/TRBV12-4	TRBJ2-3	TGTGCCAGCACCAACACAGATACGCAGTATTTT	CASTNTDTQYF
.	.	TRBV7-2	TRBJ1-6	TGTGCCAGCAGCTTACCAGGACCCGGTTCACCCCTCCACTTT	CASSLPGPGSPLHF
.	few	TRBV4-1	TRBJ2-3	TGCGCCAGCAGCCAAGAGGGAGACAGGCTTACTAGCACAGATACGCAGTATTTT	CASSQEGDRLTSTDTQYF
.	few	TRBV12-3/TRBV12-4	TRBJ2-3	TGTGCCAGCAGTTCGTCCGGGACGCCCCAGCCGTATTTT	CASSSSGTPQPYF
.	few	TRBV6-2/TRBV6-3	TRBJ1-1	TGTGCCAGTGGAGGGGACACTGAAGCTTTCTTT	CASGGDTEAFF
TRBD1	few	TRBV7-8	TRBJ1-2	TGTGCCAGCAGCCCACAGGACAGGGTGACTAACTATGGCTACACCTTC	CASSPQDRVTNYGYTF
.	.	TRBV29-1	TRBJ2-3	TGCAGCGTTGAAGCAGACCGTGGTACAGATACGCAGTATTTT	CSVEADRGTDTQYF
.	few	TRBV12-3/TRBV12-4	TRBJ2-5	TGTGCCAGCAACAGGGCTTTATCCGAGACCCAGTACTTC	CASNRALSETQYF
.	many	TRBV7-2	TRBJ2-2	TGTGCCAGCAGGGGAGAGAACACCGGGGAGCTGTTTTTT	CASRGENTGELFF
TRBD1	many	TRBV7-2	TRBJ1-5	TGTGCCAGCAGCTTATTAACAGGGGTAAATCAGCCCCAGCATTTT	CASSLLTGVNQPQHF
TRBD1	.	TRBV27	TRBJ1-2	TGTGCCAGCAGTTATACAGGGGGCAATGGCTACACCTTC	CASSYTGGNGYTF
TRBD2	few	TRBV9	TRBJ2-3	TGTGCCAGCAGCGTAAGCGGGGGGCAAACAGATACGCAGTATTTT	CASSVSGGQTDTQYF
.	.	TRBV7-6	TRBJ2-3	TGTGCCAGCAGCCGCCCAGGGATTCGGAGTGGCACAGATACGCAGTATTTT	CASSRPGIRSGTDTQYF
TRBD1	.	TRBV12-3/TRBV12-4	TRBJ1-4	TGTGCCAGCAGTCCTGGAAACAGGGGCGTGGGGGAAAAACTGTTTTTT	CASSPGNRGVGEKLFF
.	.	TRBV7-6	TRBJ2-7	TGTGCCAGCAGCTTAGGATCCGGACCTAGCTCCTACGAGCAGTACTTC	CASSLGSGPSSYEQYF
TRBD1	few	TRBV12-3/TRBV12-4	TRBJ1-6	TGTGCCAGCAGTCTACAGGGGGCATGGAATTCACCCCTCCACTTT	CASSLQGAWNSPLHF
.	.	TRBV5-5	TRBJ1-1	TGTGCCAGCAGCCGACCGATGGGGGCCAGCGCCCGCGAAGCTTTCTTT	CASSRPMGASAREAFF
TRBD2	.	TRBV20-1	TRBJ2-1	TGCAGTGCTGAGACTAGCGGGGGGGATGAGCAGTTCTTC	CSAETSGGDEQFF
.	many	TRBV11-2	TRBJ1-1	TGTGCCAGCAGCCCTCGGACAGCGAACACTGAAGCTTTCTTT	CASSPRTANTEAFF
.	.	TRBV12-5	TRBJ2-3	TGTGCTAGTGGTTTGGTAGGAGCCAGCAGCACAGATACGCAGTATTTT	CASGLVGASSTDTQYF
.	.	TRBV3-1	TRBJ2-2	TGTGCCAGCAGCCCGCCCGGGGCCTACACCGGGGAGCTGTTTTTT	CASSPPGAYTGELFF
.	.	TRBV10-3	TRBJ1-1	TGTGCCATCAGTGTAACCCAGGACCGGACTGAAGCTTTCTTT	CAISVTQDRTEAFF